This is a list of T cell receptor beta chains from one sample in a study of cytomegalovirus exposure and HLA in healthy donors. Only in-frame clones appear in the TCRdb table, and some are missing; sequencing was by immunoSEQ multiplex PCR. The profile shows approximately 140,000 clones, about 76% of them singletons. Material: PBMCs. The receptor source for this set is a man between 18 and 29 years old in good health and CMV-seronegative. Each CDR3 is given with its conserved first and last residue. Fields, in order: CDR3 DNA, CDR3 protein, J gene, D gene, V gene, clone size. The D gene is left open where the match is weak. Where a row states a size, it is once, few, many or the class of an expanded clone; other rows omit it.

TGCGCCAGCAGTGAGTCTACGCGGCAGTTCTTC | CASSESTRQFF | TRBJ2-1 | NA | TRBV10-1 | NA
TGTGCCAGCAGTCCCTGGGAGGGTAGGGAGCAGTACTTC | CASSPWEGREQYF | TRBJ2-7 | TRBD2 | TRBV6-4 | NA
TGTGCTAGTGGTTCGGGACTGACTGAAGCTTTCTTT | CASGSGLTEAFF | TRBJ1-1 | NA | TRBV12-5 | NA
TGTGCCAGCAGCGTTGCACCGGGACACTTTGGGGGAGAGACCCAGTACTTC | CASSVAPGHFGGETQYF | TRBJ2-5 | NA | TRBV7-9 | few
TGTGCCAGCAGTTTCCCGTTCAGATCTGAAGCTTTCTTT | CASSFPFRSEAFF | TRBJ1-1 | NA | TRBV28 | once
TGTGCCAGCAGTGAATATGGTCCGACTAGCGGGGTACAAGAGACCCAGTACTTC | CASSEYGPTSGVQETQYF | TRBJ2-5 | TRBD2 | TRBV25-1 | once
TGTGCCAGCAGTTACCGGTACGGGTCTGGCTACACCTTC | CASSYRYGSGYTF | TRBJ1-2 | NA | TRBV6-5 | NA
TGTGCCAGCAAGCGGGGGAACACTGAAGCTTTCTTT | CASKRGNTEAFF | TRBJ1-1 | NA | TRBV28 | once
TGTGCCAGCAGCTTAGACTTGAACACTGAAGCTTTCTTT | CASSLDLNTEAFF | TRBJ1-1 | NA | TRBV7-6 | few
TGCGCCAGCAGCTGGGGGACTAGCGGGGAGGGGGGTACGCAGTATTTT | CASSWGTSGEGGTQYF | TRBJ2-3 | TRBD2 | TRBV5-1 | NA
TGTGCCAGCAGCCAAGACCGGGCGGGGCCCCAGCATTTT | CASSQDRAGPQHF | TRBJ1-5 | NA | TRBV13 | NA